These T cell receptor beta chains were read from a single sample in a study of monozygotic twins with cystic fibrosis. Clones were read by immunoSEQ multiplex PCR, and TCRdb kept only the in-frame ones, dropping some. The table lists some 17,000 clones, around 96% of them singletons. The material sequenced was blood. The source is a girl aged 2-10 years with cystic fibrosis. Both conserved end residues are part of each CDR3. The D gene is left open where the match is weak. Clone size is stated in some rows and not others, as once, few, many or a class when expanded.

d_call,j_call,v_call,clone_size,cdr3_aa,cdr3_nt
.,TRBJ2-7,TRBV29-1,.,CSVGWQYEQYF,TGCAGCGTTGGCTGGCAATACGAGCAGTACTTC
TRBD1,TRBJ2-1,TRBV7-2,.,CASSGMAGTDNEQFF,TGTGCCAGCAGCGGGATGGCCGGGACAGACAATGAGCAGTTCTTC
.,TRBJ1-6,TRBV5-1,few,CASNTGISSYNSPLHF,TGCGCCAGCAACACAGGGATAAGCTCCTATAATTCACCCCTCCACTTT
.,TRBJ1-3,TRBV11-2,once,CASTQGGSGNTIYF,TGTGCCAGCACCCAGGGAGGGTCTGGAAACACCATATATTTT
.,TRBJ1-1,TRBV5-1,.,CASSLTGGDAEAFF,TGCGCCAGCAGCTTGACCGGGGGCGATGCTGAAGCTTTCTTT
TRBD1,TRBJ1-1,TRBV6-6,.,CASRGKGARDTEAFF,TGTGCCAGCAGGGGAAAGGGGGCTCGAGACACTGAAGCTTTCTTT
.,TRBJ2-7,TRBV7-2,.,CASSSYSEQYF,TGTGCCAGCAGCTCATATTCGGAGCAGTACTTC
.,TRBJ2-7,TRBV11-3,.,CASSLDPGVEQYF,TGTGCCAGCAGCTTAGATCCGGGGGTCGAGCAGTACTTC
.,TRBJ1-1,TRBV7-9,.,CASSRQKMNTEAFF,TGTGCCAGCAGCAGACAGAAAATGAACACTGAAGCTTTCTTT
.,TRBJ2-1,TRBV6-4,.,CASGTVYNEQFF,TGTGCCAGCGGAACGGTCTACAATGAGCAGTTCTTC
.,TRBJ2-3,TRBV6-5,.,CASSYSAGATDTQYF,TGTGCCAGCAGTTACTCCGCAGGGGCAACAGATACGCAGTATTTT
.,TRBJ2-7,TRBV6-5,.,CASSRGAAGSYEQYF,TGTGCCAGCAGCCGGGGGGCAGCCGGCTCCTACGAGCAGTACTTC
.,TRBJ1-6,TRBV10-3,.,CAIRTTGTTSNSPLHF,TGTGCCATCAGAACAACAGGGACGACCTCCAATTCACCCCTCCACTTT
TRBD1,TRBJ1-1,TRBV6-1,once,CASSEALGQGVSEAFF,TGTGCCAGCAGTGAAGCGCTTGGACAGGGGGTTTCTGAAGCTTTCTTT
TRBD2,TRBJ2-2,TRBV11-2,.,CASSLRTSGETGELFF,TGTGCCAGCAGCTTAAGGACTAGCGGGGAGACCGGGGAGCTGTTTTTT
TRBD1,TRBJ1-5,TRBV28,.,CASSSEDRGVGNQPQHF,TGTGCCAGCAGTTCCGAGGACAGGGGAGTGGGCAATCAGCCCCAGCATTTT
.,TRBJ2-5,TRBV5-1,.,CASGMARVEETQYF,TGCGCCTCGGGGATGGCGCGAGTGGAAGAGACCCAGTACTTC
.,TRBJ2-7,TRBV9,.,CASGPGHGDEQYF,TGTGCCAGCGGCCCGGGCCACGGGGACGAGCAGTACTTC
TRBD1,TRBJ1-5,TRBV12-5,.,CASGWGTVQPQHF,TGTGCTAGTGGTTGGGGGACAGTTCAGCCCCAGCATTTT
.,TRBJ1-4,TRBV2,.,CASSDRATNEKLFF,TGTGCCAGCAGTGACAGGGCAACTAATGAAAAACTGTTTTTT
.,TRBJ2-7,TRBV6-5,.,CASRRGSYEQYF,TGTGCCAGCAGGAGGGGGTCCTACGAGCAGTACTTC
.,TRBJ2-4,TRBV20-1,.,CSARAQDHQYF,TGCAGTGCTAGAGCCCAGGATCATCAGTACTTC
.,TRBJ1-1,TRBV30,.,CAWSRGGTEAFF,TGTGCCTGGAGTCGGGGGGGCACTGAAGCTTTCTTT
TRBD1,TRBJ1-5,TRBV9,.,CASSAGGQGIGQPQHF,TGTGCCAGCAGCGCCGGGGGACAGGGGATCGGGCAGCCCCAGCATTTT
TRBD1,TRBJ2-1,TRBV7-9,.,CASSSPTGGFRGPHNEQFF,TGTGCCAGCAGCTCCCCGACAGGGGGCTTTCGGGGCCCCCATAATGAGCAGTTCTTC
.,TRBJ1-4,TRBV19,.,CASSVRLGRGEKLFF,TGTGCCAGTAGTGTGAGGTTGGGGCGAGGTGAAAAACTGTTTTTT
.,TRBJ2-7,TRBV30,once,CAWSVRRVQSYEQYF,TGTGCCTGGAGTGTACGCAGGGTACAATCCTACGAGCAGTACTTC
TRBD2,TRBJ2-7,TRBV6-5,.,CASSPTGGRDEQYF,TGTGCCAGCAGTCCTACGGGGGGGCGGGACGAGCAGTACTTC
.,TRBJ2-5,TRBV7-2,.,CASSLVGREETQYF,TGTGCCAGCAGCTTAGTGGGACGGGAAGAGACCCAGTACTTC
TRBD1,TRBJ1-3,TRBV13,.,CASSRGTGAGNTIYF,TGTGCCAGCAGCCGGGGGACAGGGGCGGGAAACACCATATATTTT
TRBD1,TRBJ1-4,TRBV7-2,.,CASSLQGTNEKLFF,TGTGCCAGCAGCCTACAGGGGACTAATGAAAAACTGTTTTTT
.,TRBJ1-4,TRBV14,.,CASSRGGEKLFF,TGTGCCAGCAGCCGGGGAGGTGAAAAACTGTTTTTT
.,TRBJ2-3,TRBV2,once,CASSEDGAWGTDTQYF,TGTGCCAGCAGTGAAGATGGGGCTTGGGGCACAGATACGCAGTATTTT
.,TRBJ1-1,TRBV4-3,.,CASSQDVGEGTEAFF,TGCGCCAGCAGCCAAGATGTCGGCGAGGGCACTGAAGCTTTCTTT
.,TRBJ1-3,TRBV5-8,.,CASSGLEHYSGNTIYF,TGTGCCAGCAGCGGCTTAGAGCATTACTCTGGAAACACCATATATTTT
.,TRBJ1-2,TRBV6-5,.,CASSPTFFGGYTF,TGTGCCAGCAGCCCCACGTTCTTTGGTGGCTACACCTTC
.,TRBJ2-2,TRBV7-2,.,CASSPWRGGTGELFF,TGTGCCAGCAGCCCGTGGCGGGGCGGTACCGGGGAGCTGTTTTTT
TRBD1,TRBJ2-5,TRBV2,.,CASGTVQETQYF,TGTGCCAGCGGGACAGTACAAGAGACCCAGTACTTC
.,TRBJ2-3,TRBV5-1,.,CASSLADAGGTDTQYF,TGCGCCAGCAGCTTGGCCGACGCAGGGGGCACAGATACGCAGTATTTT
TRBD1,TRBJ1-1,TRBV6-1,.,CASTRDRVVNTEAFF,TGTGCCAGCACCCGAGACAGGGTGGTGAACACTGAAGCTTTCTTT
TRBD1,TRBJ2-7,TRBV6-5,.,CASRSGTGPYEQYF,TGTGCCAGCAGATCCGGGACAGGCCCCTACGAGCAGTACTTC
TRBD1,TRBJ2-6,TRBV7-8,once,CASSLAAWDRGLSGANVLTF,TGTGCCAGCAGCTTAGCTGCGTGGGACAGGGGGCTATCTGGGGCCAACGTCCTGACTTTC
.,TRBJ2-7,TRBV5-4,.,CASSFNPTNEGEQYF,TGTGCCAGCAGTTTTAACCCCACGAACGAGGGGGAGCAGTACTTC
.,TRBJ2-5,TRBV9,.,CASSAEQGRMGETQYF,TGTGCCAGCAGCGCAGAACAGGGGAGGATGGGGGAGACCCAGTACTTC
TRBD1,TRBJ2-1,TRBV27,.,CASKDREFLGYNEQFF,TGTGCCAGCAAGGACAGGGAGTTCTTAGGGTACAATGAGCAGTTCTTC
.,TRBJ1-1,TRBV11-2,.,CASSLSVVEATEAFF,TGTGCCAGCAGTCTTTCGGTGGTAGAGGCGACTGAAGCTTTCTTT
.,TRBJ1-3,TRBV12-1,.,CASSFALWEPGNTIYF,TGTGCCAGCAGCTTTGCGCTATGGGAGCCTGGAAACACCATATATTTT
.,TRBJ2-7,TRBV7-2,.,CASSPQTDSYEQYF,TGTGCCAGCAGCCCCCAGACAGACTCCTACGAGCAGTACTTC
TRBD1,TRBJ1-4,TRBV7-2,once,CASSFKGTGNEKLFF,TGTGCCAGCAGCTTTAAAGGGACAGGGAATGAAAAACTGTTTTTT
.,TRBJ2-7,TRBV11-2,.,CASSLAGQGFNEQYF,TGTGCCAGCAGCTTAGCGGGGCAGGGGTTCAACGAGCAGTACTTC
.,TRBJ2-1,TRBV30,.,CAWRQIMEQFF,TGTGCCTGGAGGCAAATAATGGAGCAGTTCTTC
.,TRBJ1-2,TRBV19,.,CASSPQPHYGYTF,TGTGCCAGTAGTCCCCAACCCCACTATGGCTACACCTTC
TRBD1,TRBJ1-4,TRBV19,.,CASKNRGGAGEKLFF,TGTGCCAGTAAAAACAGGGGGGGCGCAGGGGAAAAACTGTTTTTT